Presented here are 22 T cell receptor beta chains from one specimen sequenced in a study of cytomegalovirus exposure and HLA in healthy donors. The primer mix had 60 Vbeta and 13 Jbeta primers. The repertoire was sequenced with immunoSEQ multiplex PCR; TCRdb's copy has only in-frame clones and lacks some. This sample has more than 100,000 clones, with about 64% found just once. Specimen: PBMCs. The receptor set was obtained from a woman aged 40 to 55 in good health and CMV-seronegative.

This clone has more than one count but fewer than ten. V is TRBV6-4 and J is TRBJ2-1; D remains unclear. Germline-derived CDR1 and CDR2 are MRHNA and SNTAGT. V lost 2 bases to trimming and J lost 9 bases, with 8 bases between them. The CDR3 has 12 amino acids. In DNA form, the CDR3 reads TGTGCCAGCAGTGACGGGCACGCTGAGCAGTTCTTC. This translates into CASSDGHAEQFF.

CDR3 nucleotides: TGTGCCAGCAGCTTCAGGGGACTGAACACTGAAGCTTTCTTT. Its translation: CASSFRGLNTEAFF. J is TRBJ1-1 and V is TRBV7-8, with D maybe TRBD1 (6 bases). Germline assignment: CDR1 SGHVS and CDR2 FQNEAQ. This CDR3 spans 14 amino acids. Trimming stripped 3 bases from V and 0 bases from J, with 8 bases between.

The chain recombines TRBV30 with TRBJ1-2, with a weak D call TRBD1 (5 bases). The germline V gene encodes CDR1 GTSNPN and CDR2 SVGIG (reference sequence). The ends were cut back, 1 base at V and 5 bases at J, with 11 bases in the middle. The CDR3 consists of 13 residues. This chain's CDR3 is CAWSDVTEYGYTF. The CDR3 DNA reads as TGTGCCTGGAGTGATGTGACAGAGTATGGCTACACCTTC.

The rearrangement joins TRBV12-5 to TRBJ1-6; D remains unclear. V lost 6 bases, J lost 8 bases, and 17 bases lay in between. The CDR3 extends over 15 amino acids. Germline assignment: CDR1 LGHNT and CDR2 FRNRAP. CDR3 bases: TGTGCTAGTGGCCCAAGCATTAGGCGGGATTCACCCCTCCACTTT. Its protein is CASGPSIRRDSPLHF.

V is TRBV9 and J is TRBJ2-6; 8 nucleotides align to TRBD2. Germline-derived CDR1 and CDR2 are SGDLS and YYNGEE. Trimming at V came to 4 bases and at J to 0 bases, leaving 6 bases not matched to a gene. CDR3 size: 17 residues. In DNA, the CDR3 is TGTGCCAGCAGCTCGACTAGCGCGGTCTCTGGGGCCAACGTCCTGACTTTC. This gives the protein CASSSTSAVSGANVLTF. Full variable domain (rest looked up from reference TRBV9 and TRBJ2-6): DSGVTQTPKHLITATGQRVTLRCSPRSGDLSVYWYQQSLDQGLQFLIQYYNGEERAKGNILERFSAQQFPDLHSELNLSSLELGDSALYFCASSSTSAVSGANVLTFGAGSRLTVL.

The chain joins TRBV7-9 to TRBJ2-2; TRBD1 might be the D (5 bases). The CDR3 totals 14 residues. Trimming cost V 11 bases and J 0 bases, with 13 bases left between them. Germline assignment: CDR1 SEHNR and CDR2 FQNEAQ (reference sequence). CDR3 DNA sequence: TGTGCCGCATCGAAAGGGGCGAACACCGGGGAGCTGTTTTTT. Translating it yields CAASKGANTGELFF.

V and J are TRBV6-1 and TRBJ2-2; weak D call: TRBD1 (5 bases). The V gene lost 6 bases and the J gene lost 1 base, with 9 bases spanning the gap. This CDR3 has 14 residues. Germline CDR1 and CDR2: MNHNS and SASEGT. CDR3 in DNA: TGTGCCAGCAGGAGACAGATGAACACCGGGGAGCTGTTTTTT. The encoded protein is CASRRQMNTGELFF.

The chain carries TRBV10-3 and TRBJ2-1; D might be TRBD1 (5 bases). The CDR3 runs to 12 residues. The V end was cut by 3 bases, the J end by 8 bases, with 8 bases between. From germline, CDR1 is ENHRY and CDR2 SYGVKD. The CDR3 is CAISERGHEQFF. The CDR3 coding sequence is TGTGCCATCAGTGAAAGGGGCCATGAGCAGTTCTTC.

The CDR3 bases are TGTGCCAGCAGCCACGGGGGACGAGAGCGGGAGACCCAGTACTTC. Protein: CASSHGGRERETQYF. The chain has TRBV5-8 and TRBJ2-5, with a possible D match to TRBD2 (6 bases). This CDR3 has 15 amino acids. Germline V gene lookup returns CDR1 SGHTS and CDR2 YDEGEE. Trimming pared 4 bases from V and 5 bases from J, leaving 18 bases between.

V usage is TRBV5-4 and J usage is TRBJ2-7; the match to TRBD1 covers 9 bases. The germline V gene has CDR1 SGHNT and CDR2 YYREEE (reference sequence). V was pared by 2 bases and J by 6 bases, with 12 bases of the junction left unmatched. The CDR3 runs to 16 residues. The CDR3 nucleotides are TGTGCCAGCAGCTTACAAGGAGCCGGGACAGGGTTCGAGCAGTACTTC. It translates to CASSLQGAGTGFEQYF.

The chain couples TRBV28 to TRBJ1-2, with 9 nucleotides matching TRBD1. Germline V gene data show CDR1 as MDHEN and CDR2 as SYDVKM. After removal of 6 bases from V and 2 bases from J, the junction contained 4 bases not matched to a gene. CDR3 size: 14 residues. The CDR3 sequence: CASRSGQGNYGYTF. For the CDR3, the DNA is TGTGCCAGCAGATCGGGACAGGGAAACTATGGCTACACCTTC.

The chain carries TRBV30 and TRBJ1-2; D is uncertain. Germline V gene data show CDR1 as GTSNPN and CDR2 as SVGIG (reference sequence). Trimming removed 1 base at V and 3 bases at J, with 9 bases between. The CDR3 extends over 13 amino acids. The CDR3 loop is CAWSALSHYGYTF. DNA for the CDR3: TGTGCCTGGAGTGCGTTATCTCACTATGGCTACACCTTC.

This clone was seen just once. J is TRBJ2-7 and V is TRBV29-1, with D maybe TRBD2 (6 bases). This CDR3 is 13 amino acids long. The ends were cut back, 6 bases at V and 6 bases at J, with 18 bases in the middle. From germline, CDR1 is SQVTM and CDR2 ANQGSEA. CDR3 protein: CSVGLYGGIEQYF. The CDR3 coding sequence is TGCAGCGTGGGTCTCTACGGGGGAATCGAGCAGTACTTC.

This clone was counted a single time. The chain is built from TRBV10-3 and TRBJ2-3; TRBD2 agrees at 12 bases. Germline lookup yields CDR1 ENHRY and CDR2 SYGVKD. The CDR3 is 15 amino acids. After removal of 5 bases from V and 4 bases from J, the junction contained 4 bases not matched to a gene. CDR3 sequence: CAISLAGGPSDTQYF. The CDR3 bases are TGTGCCATCAGTCTAGCGGGGGGGCCTTCAGATACGCAGTATTTT.

This chain links TRBV7-8 with TRBJ2-7, with D possibly being TRBD2 (5 bases). Germline values: CDR1 SGHVS, CDR2 FQNEAQ. This CDR3 contains 14 residues. Trimming shortened V by 1 base and J by 1 base, and 8 bases separated the two germline ends. The CDR3 loop reads CASSLVGRSYEQYF. In nucleotides, the CDR3 is TGTGCCAGCAGCTTAGTAGGGAGATCCTACGAGCAGTACTTC. Using reference TRBV7-8 and TRBJ2-7 for the parts outside the CDR3, the full variable domain is GAGVSQSPRYKVAKRGQDVALRCDPISGHVSLFWYQQALGQGPEFLTYFQNEAQLDKSGLPSDRFFAERPEGSVSTLKIQRTQQEDSAVYLCASSLVGRSYEQYFGPGTRLTVT.

V gene TRBV27 combines with J gene TRBJ2-5, with TRBD2 matching over 9 bases. The J call may be faulty, since TRBJ2-7 better matches the DNA end. Germline loops: CDR1 MNHEY, CDR2 SMNVEV (reference sequence). This CDR3 has 17 amino acids. For the CDR3, the DNA is TGTGCCAGCAGTCCACTAACGCCTAGCGGGGTAACCTACGAGCAGTACTTC. Amino acids: CASSPLTPSGVTYEQYF.

This clone turned up a few times. The J gene is TRBJ1-5, the V gene TRBV19, with 8 bases matching TRBD1. Germline V gene data show CDR1 as LNHDA and CDR2 as SQIVND (reference sequence). The CDR3 runs to 15 residues. J gave up 2 bases and V 4 bases, and 4 bases lay outside the gene matches. The CDR3 DNA reads as TGTGCCAGTAGTAGCAAGACAGGGGGCAATCAGCCCCAGCATTTT. It specifies CASSSKTGGNQPQHF.

The genes are TRBV7-7 and TRBJ2-2, with TRBD1 matching 9 bases. V dropped 6 bases and J dropped 4; count of bases not matched to a gene: 12. The length of the CDR3 is 17 residues. Germline lookup yields CDR1 SSHAT and CDR2 FNYEAQ (reference sequence). Here the CDR3 reads CASSPIPGQGITGELFF. In DNA, the CDR3 is TGTGCCAGCAGTCCAATCCCGGGACAGGGCATCACCGGGGAGCTGTTTTTT.

This clone was picked up a small number of times. The gene calls are TRBV5-4 and TRBJ1-1, with D possibly being TRBD1 (5 bases). The CDR3 runs to 13 residues. Trimming removed 4 bases from V and 3 bases from J, with 10 bases in between. CDR1 and CDR2 (germline): SGHNT, YYREEE (reference sequence). CDR3 bases: TGTGCCAGCAGCCGCTTAGGGGACACTGAAGCTTTCTTT. Encoded protein: CASSRLGDTEAFF.

This rearrangement joins TRBV14 to TRBJ2-5; 8 nucleotides align to TRBD2. Germline V gene data show CDR1 as SGHDN and CDR2 as FVKESK. After removal of 4 bases from V and 5 bases from J, the junction contained 12 bases not matched to a gene. This CDR3 has 16 residues. The CDR3 DNA reads as TGTGCCAGCAGCCCGTTAGGACTAGCCTCGGTGGAGACCCAGTACTTC. Protein sequence: CASSPLGLASVETQYF.

This clone was observed a few times. The rearrangement joins TRBV18 to TRBJ1-5; D call uncertain. The V gene's germline CDR1 is KGHSH and CDR2 LQKENI. The V end was cut by 3 bases, the J end by 5 bases, with 11 bases between. The CDR3 length is 14 residues. This CDR3 reads CASSPWTEDQPQHF. CDR3 bases: TGTGCCAGCTCACCGTGGACGGAGGATCAGCCCCAGCATTTT.

V is TRBV27 and J is TRBJ2-3; perhaps TRBD2 as D (5 bases). The V and J ends lost 2 bases and 5 bases respectively, with 5 bases between them. Per the germline V gene, CDR1 is MNHEY and CDR2 is SMNVEV (reference sequence). This CDR3 spans 12 amino acids. CDR3 DNA sequence: TGTGCCAGCAGTTTACGGGGAGATACGCAGTATTTT. Translated: CASSLRGDTQYF.